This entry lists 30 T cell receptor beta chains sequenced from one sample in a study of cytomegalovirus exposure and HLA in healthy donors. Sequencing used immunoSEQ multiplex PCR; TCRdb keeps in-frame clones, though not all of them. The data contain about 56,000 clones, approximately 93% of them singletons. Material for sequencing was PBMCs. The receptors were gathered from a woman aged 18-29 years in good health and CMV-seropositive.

The CDR3 here is CASSSTQGRGSGANVLTF. The CDR3 DNA reads as TGTGCCAGCAGCTCAACACAGGGTCGGGGCTCTGGGGCCAACGTCCTGACTTTC. The chain combines TRBV27 with TRBJ2-6, with a tentative D call TRBD1 (6 bases). Germline V gene data show CDR1 as MNHEY and CDR2 as SMNVEV (reference sequence). V lost 6 bases, J lost 0 bases, and 18 bases lay in between. The CDR3 length is 18 residues.

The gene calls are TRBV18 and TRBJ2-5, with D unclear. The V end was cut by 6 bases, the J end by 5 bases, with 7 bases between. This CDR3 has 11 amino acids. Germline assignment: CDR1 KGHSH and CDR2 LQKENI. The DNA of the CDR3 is TGTGCCAGCTCCTACGTTGAGACCCAGTACTTC. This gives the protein CASSYVETQYF.

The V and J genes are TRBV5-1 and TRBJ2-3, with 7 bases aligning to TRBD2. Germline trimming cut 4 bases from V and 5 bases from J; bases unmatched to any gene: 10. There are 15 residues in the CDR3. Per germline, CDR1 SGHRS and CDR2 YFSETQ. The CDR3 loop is CASSPPLGGGDTQYF. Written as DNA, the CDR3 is TGCGCCAGCAGCCCCCCCCTTGGGGGGGGAGATACGCAGTATTTT.

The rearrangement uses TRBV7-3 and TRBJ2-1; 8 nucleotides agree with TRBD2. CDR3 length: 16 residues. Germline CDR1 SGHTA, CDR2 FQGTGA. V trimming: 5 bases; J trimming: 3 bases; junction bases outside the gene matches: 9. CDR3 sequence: CASSARRGGDYNEQFF. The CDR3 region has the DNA TGTGCCAGCAGCGCCCGACGGGGGGGAGACTACAATGAGCAGTTCTTC.

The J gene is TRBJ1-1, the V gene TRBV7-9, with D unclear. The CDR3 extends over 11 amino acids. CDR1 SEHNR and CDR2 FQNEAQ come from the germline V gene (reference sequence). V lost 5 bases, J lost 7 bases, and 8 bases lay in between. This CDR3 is CASSLDFEAFF. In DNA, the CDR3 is TGTGCCAGCAGCCTCGACTTTGAAGCTTTCTTT.

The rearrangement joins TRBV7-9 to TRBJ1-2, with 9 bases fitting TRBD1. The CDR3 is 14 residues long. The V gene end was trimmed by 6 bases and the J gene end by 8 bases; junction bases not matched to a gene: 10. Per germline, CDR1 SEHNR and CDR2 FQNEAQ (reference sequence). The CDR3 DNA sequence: TGTGCCAGCAGGTTGGGGGACAGGGTGTACGGCTACACCTTC. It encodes CASRLGDRVYGYTF.

CDR3 sequence: CASSPQTGYNEQFF. The CDR3 nucleotides read TGCGCCAGCAGCCCCCAGACAGGGTACAATGAGCAGTTCTTC. This chain uses TRBV4-3 with TRBJ2-1; TRBD1 aligns across 7 bases. Germline values: CDR1 LGHNA, CDR2 YSLEER. This CDR3 comprises 14 residues. V lost 4 bases, J lost 4 bases, and 4 bases stayed unmatched.

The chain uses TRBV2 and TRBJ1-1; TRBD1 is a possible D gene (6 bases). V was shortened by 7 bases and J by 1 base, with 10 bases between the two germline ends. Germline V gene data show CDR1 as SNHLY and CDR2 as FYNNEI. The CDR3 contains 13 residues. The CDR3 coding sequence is TGTGCCAGCATGGGGGCGTGGAACACTGAAGCTTTCTTT. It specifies CASMGAWNTEAFF.

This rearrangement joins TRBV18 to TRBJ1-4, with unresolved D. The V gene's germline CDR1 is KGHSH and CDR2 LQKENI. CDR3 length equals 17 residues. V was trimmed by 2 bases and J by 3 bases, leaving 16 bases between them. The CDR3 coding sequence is TGTGCCAGCTCACCAACTTTTAACCCGTCCTCTAATGAAAAACTGTTTTTT. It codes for CASSPTFNPSSNEKLFF.

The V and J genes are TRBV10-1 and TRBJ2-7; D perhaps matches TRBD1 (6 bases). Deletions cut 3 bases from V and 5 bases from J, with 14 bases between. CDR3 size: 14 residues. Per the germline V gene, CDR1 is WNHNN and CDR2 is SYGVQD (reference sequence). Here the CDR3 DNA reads TGCGCCAGCAGTGATTCCCTGGACAGCGACGAGCAGTACTTC. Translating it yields CASSDSLDSDEQYF.

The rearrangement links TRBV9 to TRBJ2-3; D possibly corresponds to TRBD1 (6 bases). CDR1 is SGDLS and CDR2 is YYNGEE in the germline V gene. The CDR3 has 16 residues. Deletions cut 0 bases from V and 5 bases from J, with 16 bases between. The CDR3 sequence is CASSVEQGRRIDTQYF. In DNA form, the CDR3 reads TGTGCCAGCAGCGTAGAGCAGGGGCGAAGGATAGATACGCAGTATTTT.

As DNA, the CDR3 is TGTGCCAGCAGTTCTCAACAGCTATCTAACTATGGCTACACCTTC. This sequence encodes CASSSQQLSNYGYTF. The chain has TRBV28 and TRBJ1-2, with D uncertain. The CDR3 is 15 amino acids. V was pared by 4 bases and J by 0 bases, with 12 bases between. Germline-derived CDR1 and CDR2 are MDHEN and SYDVKM.

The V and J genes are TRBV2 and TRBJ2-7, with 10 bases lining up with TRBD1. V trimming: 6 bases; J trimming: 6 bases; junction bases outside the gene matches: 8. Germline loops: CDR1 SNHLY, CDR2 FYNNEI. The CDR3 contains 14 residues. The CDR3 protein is CASSGTGVGGEQYF. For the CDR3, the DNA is TGTGCCAGCAGCGGGACAGGGGTCGGCGGCGAGCAGTACTTC.

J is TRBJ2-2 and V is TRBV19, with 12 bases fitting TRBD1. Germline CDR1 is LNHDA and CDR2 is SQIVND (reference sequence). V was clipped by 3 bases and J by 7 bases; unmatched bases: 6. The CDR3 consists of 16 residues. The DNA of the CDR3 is TGTGCCAGTAGTATCCGGGACAGGGGGCAAATCGGGGAGCTGTTTTTT. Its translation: CASSIRDRGQIGELFF.

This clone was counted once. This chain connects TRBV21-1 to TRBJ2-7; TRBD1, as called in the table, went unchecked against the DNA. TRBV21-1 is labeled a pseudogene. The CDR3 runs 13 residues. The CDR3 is CASSSGGTYEQYF. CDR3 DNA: TGTGCCAGCAGTTCAGGGGGCACCTACGAGCAGTACTTC.

For the CDR3, the DNA is TGTGCCAGCAGACTTTCCCAGGCGGGGGAAAAACTGTTTTTT. This gives the protein CASRLSQAGEKLFF. V usage is TRBV5-5 and J usage is TRBJ1-4, with D uncertain. The CDR3 totals 14 residues. Germline loops: CDR1 SGHKS, CDR2 YYEKEE (reference sequence). Trimming cost V 5 bases and J 8 bases, with 16 bases left between them.

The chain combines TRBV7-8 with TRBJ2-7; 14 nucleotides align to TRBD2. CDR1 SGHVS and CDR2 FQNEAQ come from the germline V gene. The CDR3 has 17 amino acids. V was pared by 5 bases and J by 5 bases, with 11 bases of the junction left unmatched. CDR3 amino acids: CASSPPWQTSGGDEQYF. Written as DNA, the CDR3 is TGTGCCAGCAGCCCCCCATGGCAGACTAGCGGGGGGGACGAGCAGTACTTC.

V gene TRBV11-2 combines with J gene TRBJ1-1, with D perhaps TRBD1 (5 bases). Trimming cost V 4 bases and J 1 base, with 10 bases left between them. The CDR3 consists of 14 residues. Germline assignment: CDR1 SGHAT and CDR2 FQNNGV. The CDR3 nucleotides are TGTGCCAGCAGCTCTAGGGGAGGGAACACTGAAGCTTTCTTT. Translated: CASSSRGGNTEAFF.

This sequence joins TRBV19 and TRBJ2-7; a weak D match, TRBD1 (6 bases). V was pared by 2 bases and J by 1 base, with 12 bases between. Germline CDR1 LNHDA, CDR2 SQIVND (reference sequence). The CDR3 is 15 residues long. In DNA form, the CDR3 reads TGTGCCAGTAGTATACTCCAGGGGCAGTCCTACGAGCAGTACTTC. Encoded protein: CASSILQGQSYEQYF.

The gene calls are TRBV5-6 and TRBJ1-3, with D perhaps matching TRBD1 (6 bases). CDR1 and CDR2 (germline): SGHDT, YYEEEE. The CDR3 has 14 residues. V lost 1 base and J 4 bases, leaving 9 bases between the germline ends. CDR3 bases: TGTGCCAGCAGCTTGAGGACAGTAGGAAACACCATATATTTT. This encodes CASSLRTVGNTIYF.

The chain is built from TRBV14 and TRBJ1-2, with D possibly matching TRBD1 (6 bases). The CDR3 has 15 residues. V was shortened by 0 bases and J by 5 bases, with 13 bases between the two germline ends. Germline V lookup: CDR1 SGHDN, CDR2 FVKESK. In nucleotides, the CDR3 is TGTGCCAGCAGCCAAGAGGGTGGCAGGGGATATGGCTACACCTTC. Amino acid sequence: CASSQEGGRGYGYTF.

CDR3 bases: TGCGCCAGCAGCCCCAGTCCTAATTCACCCCTCCACTTT. Protein: CASSPSPNSPLHF. The chain uses TRBV4-1 and TRBJ1-6; D gene uncertain. The V gene lost 4 bases and the J gene lost 6 bases, with 7 bases spanning the gap. Germline-derived CDR1 and CDR2 are MGHRA and YSYEKL. The CDR3 extends over 13 amino acids.

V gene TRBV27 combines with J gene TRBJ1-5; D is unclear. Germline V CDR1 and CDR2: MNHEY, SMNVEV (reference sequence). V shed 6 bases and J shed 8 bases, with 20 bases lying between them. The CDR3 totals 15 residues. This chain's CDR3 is CASRSAARSKEPQHF. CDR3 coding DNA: TGTGCCAGCAGGAGCGCAGCCCGTAGCAAGGAGCCCCAGCATTTT.

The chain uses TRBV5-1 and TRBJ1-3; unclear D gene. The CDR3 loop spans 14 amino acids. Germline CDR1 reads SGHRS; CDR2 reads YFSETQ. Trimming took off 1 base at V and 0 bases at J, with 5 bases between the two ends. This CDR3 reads CASSLSVSGNTIYF. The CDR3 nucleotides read TGCGCCAGCAGCTTGTCAGTCTCTGGAAACACCATATATTTT.

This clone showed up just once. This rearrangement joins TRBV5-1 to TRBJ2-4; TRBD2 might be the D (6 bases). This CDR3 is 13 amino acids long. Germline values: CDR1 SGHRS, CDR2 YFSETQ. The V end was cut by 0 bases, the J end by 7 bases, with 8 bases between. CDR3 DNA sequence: TGCGCCAGCAGCTTGGCAGGGAGGAACATTCAGTACTTC. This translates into CASSLAGRNIQYF.

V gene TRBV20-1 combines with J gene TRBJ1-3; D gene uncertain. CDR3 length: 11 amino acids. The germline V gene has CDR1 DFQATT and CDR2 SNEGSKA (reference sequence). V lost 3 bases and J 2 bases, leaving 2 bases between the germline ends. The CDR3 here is CSASAGNTIYF. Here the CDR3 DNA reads TGCAGTGCTAGCGCTGGAAACACCATATATTTT.

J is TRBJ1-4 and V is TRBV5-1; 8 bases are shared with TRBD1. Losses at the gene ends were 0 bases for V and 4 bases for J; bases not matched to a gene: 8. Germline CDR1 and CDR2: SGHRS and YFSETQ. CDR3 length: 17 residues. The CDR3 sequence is CASSLDPGGAINEKLFF. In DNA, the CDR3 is TGCGCCAGCAGCTTGGATCCAGGGGGCGCGATTAATGAAAAACTGTTTTTT.

CDR3 nucleotides: TGTGCCAGCAGTTTATGGACTAGCGGGGGCACCGGGGAGCTGTTTTTT. Its protein is CASSLWTSGGTGELFF. The J gene is TRBJ2-2, the V gene TRBV28; TRBD2 agrees at 12 bases. The germline gives CDR1 MDHEN, CDR2 SYDVKM. The V and J ends lost 0 bases and 4 bases, in that order; junction bases with no gene match: 0. The CDR3 sequence is 16 residues long.

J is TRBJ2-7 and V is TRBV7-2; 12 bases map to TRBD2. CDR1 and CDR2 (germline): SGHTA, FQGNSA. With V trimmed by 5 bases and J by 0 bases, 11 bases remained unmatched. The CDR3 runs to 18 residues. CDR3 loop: CASSTRPRTSGASYEQYF. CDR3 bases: TGTGCCAGCAGCACAAGACCCCGGACTAGCGGGGCCTCCTACGAGCAGTACTTC.

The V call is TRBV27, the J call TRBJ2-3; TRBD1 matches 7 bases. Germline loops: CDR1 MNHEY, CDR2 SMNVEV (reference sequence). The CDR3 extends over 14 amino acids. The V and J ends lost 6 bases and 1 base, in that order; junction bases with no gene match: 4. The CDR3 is CASSLDRGTDTQYF. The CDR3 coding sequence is TGTGCCAGCAGCCTCGACAGGGGCACAGATACGCAGTATTTT.